The rows below give T cell receptor beta chains drawn from one sample of a study of breast tumors, draining lymph nodes, adjacent tissues. TCRdb reanalysed the multiplex PCR reads using MiXCR and keeps one entry per CDR3 protein. The sample shows roughly 16,000 distinct CDR3 sequences, under 70% of them seen only once. What was sequenced was tumor-adjacent breast tissue. These TCRs come from a female donor with breast cancer. Some clones in this sample may be carry-over from other donors' samples. Each CDR3 is given with its conserved first and last residue. The order of the fields is J gene, V gene, clone size, D gene, CDR3 DNA, CDR3 protein. A D gene is named only where the DNA matches it firmly. Only some rows state a clone size, as once, few, many or a class for expanded clones.

TRBJ2-1 | TRBV5-8 | medium-sized | TRBD2 | TGTGCCAGCAGCCGACCGACTAGCGGGGGGGCCAATGAGCAGTTCTTC | CASSRPTSGGANEQFF
TRBJ2-3 | TRBV20-1 | . | TRBD2 | TGCAGTGCTAGATTAGCGGGGGGGCCTGATACGCAGTATTTT | CSARLAGGPDTQYF
TRBJ2-1 | TRBV7-3 | many | . | TGTGCCAGCAGCTTTGGGGGATGGAATGAGCAGTTCTTC | CASSFGGWNEQFF
TRBJ1-4 | TRBV20-1 | medium-sized | . | TGCAGTGCCCGTATCACAACTAATGAAAAACTGTTTTTT | CSARITTNEKLFF
TRBJ1-6 | TRBV11-2 | . | . | TGTGCCAGCAGCTTCGTGTGGCCGGACAACTCCTATAATTCACCCCTCCACTTT | CASSFVWPDNSYNSPLHF
TRBJ2-1 | TRBV7-9 | . | TRBD1 | TGTGCCAGCAGCCAGGCAGGGGGACGGAATGAGCAGTTCTTC | CASSQAGGRNEQFF
TRBJ2-5 | TRBV11-2 | . | TRBD2 | TGTGCCAGCAGCACTCCCCTAGCGGGGATTGGCGAGACCCAGTACTTC | CASSTPLAGIGETQYF
TRBJ1-1 | TRBV4-1 | many | TRBD1 | TGCGCCAGCAGCCAAGAGCGGACAGGAGAAGCTTTCTTT | CASSQERTGEAFF
TRBJ2-5 | TRBV9 | . | TRBD1 | TGTGCCAGCAGCGAGGGGGGACAGGGGGAAGAGACCCAGTACTTC | CASSEGGQGEETQYF
TRBJ1-2 | TRBV7-9 | . | TRBD1 | TGTGCCAGCAGCCACCGTGACAGGGGATACGATGGCTACACCTTC | CASSHRDRGYDGYTF
TRBJ1-4 | TRBV20-1 | . | . | TGCAGTGCTGGGTCCACGGACAAACTGTTTTTT | CSAGSTDKLFF
TRBJ1-5 | TRBV4-1 | . | . | TGCGCCAGCAGCCAAGAGAATAGCAATCAGCCCCAGCATTTT | CASSQENSNQPQHF
TRBJ1-2 | TRBV7-2 | . | . | TGTGCCAGCAGCTCCCCAGGGTCGTATGGCTACACCTTC | CASSSPGSYGYTF
TRBJ2-1 | TRBV6-4 | once | TRBD2 | TGTGCCAGCAGTGACAAGCCGGGACTAATTGAGCAGTTCTTC | CASSDKPGLIEQFF
TRBJ2-3 | TRBV24-1 | . | . | TGTGCCACCAGTGATCCTTATAGGGGGGGGGCAGATACGCAGTATTTT | CATSDPYRGGADTQYF
TRBJ2-7 | TRBV30 | . | TRBD1 | TGTGCCTGGAGTCAGGGGGCGGACGAGCAGTACTTC | CAWSQGADEQYF
TRBJ1-1 | TRBV6-5 | many | TRBD1 | TGTGCCAGCAGCCCCCGAACCTTCGTCGACAGGGCCAACACTGAAGCTTTCTTT | CASSPRTFVDRANTEAFF
TRBJ1-2 | TRBV4-1 | . | . | TGCGCCAGCAGCCAAGATCGGGGGGCGGTTGGCTATGGCTACACCTTC | CASSQDRGAVGYGYTF
TRBJ1-5 | TRBV5-1 | . | . | TGCGCCAGCAGGACGGGTGGTGGAATCGAGTACGGCAATCAGCCCCAGCATTTT | CASRTGGGIEYGNQPQHF
TRBJ1-2 | TRBV5-1 | . | TRBD1 | TGCACCAGCAGCTTCGGGCAGGGGGCGGATGGCTACACCTTC | CTSSFGQGADGYTF
TRBJ2-1 | TRBV6-9 | few | . | TGTGCCACGCTCACGGGTGCAAATTTGAGCCCCTACAATGAGCAGTTCTTC | CATLTGANLSPYNEQFF
TRBJ2-7 | TRBV7-9 | . | . | TGTGCCAGCAGCGCCGGGACAATATACTACGAGCAGTACTTC | CASSAGTIYYEQYF
TRBJ2-3 | TRBV5-1 | . | . | TGCGCCAGCAGCTTGGACAGGAGCACAGATACGCAGTATTTT | CASSLDRSTDTQYF
TRBJ2-1 | TRBV7-9 | . | TRBD2 | TGTGCCAGCAGCCCATCTAGCGGGAACGGTTACAATGAGCAGTTCTTC | CASSPSSGNGYNEQFF
TRBJ2-1 | TRBV19 | once | TRBD2 | TGTGCCAGTAGTACAAGCGGGAGCTCCTACAATGAGCAGTTCTTC | CASSTSGSSYNEQFF
TRBJ1-5 | TRBV7-9 | few | . | TGTGCCAGCAGCTTAACCGTGACACAGCCCCAGCATTTT | CASSLTVTQPQHF